The clone carrying this T cell receptor beta chain was seen a single time. Antigen unknown. A much larger clonotype is one base distant, so this may be a read error. Blood RNA came from unsorted whole blood; germline DNA was also extracted. With chronic HBV infection, the patients were also treatment-naive. The data derive from a study of tumor-infiltrating lymphocytes in primary liver carcinoma. The wider study: The patients had histopathologically diagnosed primary liver carcinoma, and their disease was treated by surgical resection. The cohort included men and women aged 30 to 69 years.

A primer in the constant region served to generate TCR beta cDNA from 500 ng of total RNA. What produced the TCR beta libraries was three nested multiplex PCR rounds using slightly modified ARM-PCR. Forward primers for TRBV1-TRBV30 and a C-beta reverse primer served the first two PCR rounds, at roughly 10 cycles each. TCRdb re-called the multiplex PCR reads with MiXCR, one entry per CDR3 protein. The repertoire consists of hundreds of thousands of distinct CDR3 sequences, with roughly three fifths occurring once and the leading ten covering about 17%. CDR1 and CDR2 from the germline V gene are SQVTM and ANQGSEA. The CDR3 runs to 13 residues. The study's findings and limits: Relative to tumor region pairs, the tumor-adjacent and tumor-blood pairs showed overlap that was lower.

This receptor was identified in a woman in her twenties or thirties with primary liver carcinoma and hepatitis B virus infection. Material for sequencing was peripheral blood. This rearrangement joins TRBV29-1 to TRBJ2-3; D possibly uses TRBD1 or TRBD2 (5 bases each). As DNA, the CDR3 is TGCAGCGTTGGACAGTCTAGCACAGATACGCAGTGTTTT. Encoded protein: CSVGQSSTDTQCF.